Here is one TCR beta chain with its context. Antigen unknown. Sequencing used immunoSEQ multiplex PCR; TCRdb keeps in-frame clones, though not all of them. Of over 120,000 clones in the sample, around 82% were seen once. The data were taken from a study of cytotoxic CD8 clonotypes in ibrutinib-treated CLL. The study's findings and limits: Under therapy, public clonotypes either contracted or stayed stable, and they were uncommon.

This TCR came from a human donor with chronic lymphocytic leukemia. Sequenced material: PBMCs, taken after 36 months of ibrutinib treatment.

The CDR3 DNA reads TGTGCTAGTGGCCGAAACCGGGACAGGGGGTTCTTC. Translated, it gives CASGRNRDRGFF. The J gene is TRBJ2-1, the V gene TRBV12-5; TRBD1 aligns across 10 bases. CDR1 and CDR2 from the germline V gene are LGHNT and FRNRAP. The CDR3 is 12 amino acids. Losses at the gene ends were 6 bases for V and 15 bases for J; bases not matched to a gene: 8.